These 19 T cell receptor beta chains were sequenced from one sample in a study of PD-1 blockade in mismatch repair-deficient tumors. The assay was immunoSEQ multiplex PCR, and TCRdb's table has in-frame clones only and misses some. The sample records around 40,000 clones, about 76% being singletons. This material consisted of peripheral blood, taken 4 weeks after starting pembrolizumab. The receptors come from an adult with mismatch repair-deficient cancer.

The J gene is TRBJ2-3, the V gene TRBV2; 7 bases align to TRBD1. Germline V lookup: CDR1 SNHLY, CDR2 FYNNEI. The length of the CDR3 is 14 residues. V was pared by 4 bases and J by 4 bases, with 5 bases of the junction left unmatched. CDR3 loop: CASSGRTGSDTQYF. The DNA for the CDR3 is TGTGCCAGCAGTGGACGGACAGGCTCAGATACGCAGTATTTT.

This chain connects TRBV6-4 to TRBJ2-6, with D unresolved. Looked up from germline, CDR1 is MRHNA and CDR2 is SNTAGT. The CDR3 length is 15 residues. The ends were cut back, 5 bases at V and 0 bases at J, with 8 bases in the middle. CDR3 sequence (DNA): TGTGCCAGCAGTCCCCACAGCTCTGGGGCCAACGTCCTGACTTTC. Translated: CASSPHSSGANVLTF.

J is TRBJ2-3 and V is TRBV5-1; 11 bases map to TRBD2. J lost 5 bases, V lost 3 bases, and 20 bases had no gene match. Germline loops: CDR1 SGHRS, CDR2 YFSETQ. The CDR3 covers 20 residues. The CDR3, as DNA: TGCGCCAGCAGCTCCTATTACTCCGGGACTAGCGGACTCAGGGGAGATACGCAGTATTTT. Translated: CASSSYYSGTSGLRGDTQYF.

The chain couples TRBV4-1 to TRBJ2-7, with no clear D. The V gene lost 3 bases and the J gene lost 3 bases, with 6 bases spanning the gap. The CDR3 consists of 12 residues. Looked up from germline, CDR1 is MGHRA and CDR2 is YSYEKL. Written as DNA, the CDR3 is TGCGCCAGCAGCCAGGATAACTACGAGCAGTACTTC. It specifies CASSQDNYEQYF.

The gene calls are TRBV6-5 and TRBJ2-1; D gene unclear. This CDR3 has 14 residues. Trimming left V 2 bases short and J 0 bases short, with 5 bases between. The germline V gene encodes CDR1 MNHEY and CDR2 SVGAGI. In nucleotides, the CDR3 is TGTGCCAGCAGTTACAGCAGCTCCTACAATGAGCAGTTCTTC. It codes for CASSYSSSYNEQFF.

This rearrangement joins TRBV5-4 to TRBJ2-7; maybe TRBD2 (6 bases). Germline V gene lookup returns CDR1 SGHNT and CDR2 YYREEE (reference sequence). Between the trimmed V and J ends, which lost 0 bases and 3 bases, there was a span of 10 bases. The CDR3 has 14 residues. The CDR3 bases are TGTGCCAGCAGCTTGGACGGGAGTTTCTACGAGCAGTACTTC. Protein sequence: CASSLDGSFYEQYF.

The chain is built from TRBV5-1 and TRBJ2-6, with 8 bases matching TRBD1. The CDR3 is made up of 17 amino acids. Germline V gene sequence: CDR1 SGHRS, CDR2 YFSETQ. V dropped 1 base and J dropped 0; count of bases not matched to a gene: 3. CDR3 sequence reads: CASSLTGGNSGANVLTF. DNA for the CDR3: TGCGCCAGCAGCTTGACAGGGGGAAACTCTGGGGCCAACGTCCTGACTTTC. Complete variable domain (other parts from reference TRBV5-1 and TRBJ2-6): KAGVTQTPRYLIKTRGQQVTLSCSPISGHRSVSWYQQTPGQGLQFLFEYFSETQRNKGNFPGRFSGRQFSNSRSEMNVSTLELGDSALYLCASSLTGGNSGANVLTFGAGSRLTVL.

This clone appeared many times. The chain is built from TRBV19 and TRBJ1-4; D remains unclear. With 0 bases removed from V and 3 bases from J, the gap between germline ends came to 2 bases. The germline gives CDR1 LNHDA, CDR2 SQIVND (reference sequence). The CDR3 has 13 residues. CDR3 region: CASSIDSNEKLFF. The DNA for the CDR3 is TGTGCCAGTAGTATAGATTCTAATGAAAAACTGTTTTTT. The variable domain in full, with the rest retrieved from reference TRBV19 and TRBJ1-4, is DGGITQSPKYLFRKEGQNVTLSCEQNLNHDAMYWYRQDPGQGLRLIYYSQIVNDFQKGDIAEGYSVSREKKESFPLTVTSAQKNPTAFYLCASSIDSNEKLFFGSGTQLSVL.

This chain connects TRBV19 to TRBJ2-7; 9 bases map to TRBD1. CDR1 is LNHDA and CDR2 is SQIVND in the germline V gene (reference sequence). V lost 1 base, J lost 5 bases, and 6 bases stayed unmatched. The CDR3 totals 15 residues. The CDR3 region is CASSIGYRGHNEQYF. Here the CDR3 DNA reads TGTGCCAGTAGTATAGGGTACAGGGGGCACAACGAGCAGTACTTC.

The CDR3 DNA reads as TGTGCCAGCAGTCGACCGGGACTAGCGGGAGGGGGTGCAGATACGCAGTATTTT. Amino acids: CASSRPGLAGGGADTQYF. The rearrangement links TRBV27 to TRBJ2-3; 16 nucleotides match TRBD2. The CDR3 is made up of 18 amino acids. Per the germline V gene, CDR1 is MNHEY and CDR2 is SMNVEV (reference sequence). The V and J ends lost 5 bases and 4 bases, in that order; junction bases with no gene match: 9.

A remark on this clone: Other DNA sequences in this specimen translate into the identical CDR3. The V and J genes are TRBV28 and TRBJ2-7, with D perhaps matching TRBD1 (6 bases). The CDR3 is 13 residues long. The germline V and J ends were trimmed by 6 bases and 3 bases, with 12 bases remaining between them. The V gene's germline CDR1 is MDHEN and CDR2 SYDVKM. This CDR3 reads CASRSGTIYEQYF. DNA for the CDR3: TGTGCCAGCAGGTCCGGGACAATCTACGAGCAGTACTTC.

The chain joins TRBV4-1 to TRBJ1-3, with D maybe TRBD1 (6 bases). Germline CDR1 is MGHRA and CDR2 is YSYEKL. This CDR3 comprises 15 residues. Deletions cut 2 bases from V and 0 bases from J, with 8 bases between. In nucleotides, the CDR3 is TGCGCCAGCAGCCAACTACAGGGCTCTGGAAACACCATATATTTT. Translating it yields CASSQLQGSGNTIYF.

The CDR3 here is CASSLVRLQETQYF. Here the CDR3 DNA reads TGTGCCAGCAGCTTAGTACGCCTGCAAGAGACCCAGTACTTC. This chain uses TRBV7-9 with TRBJ2-5; no clear D. V was shortened by 1 base and J by 2 bases, with 8 bases between the two germline ends. CDR1 is SEHNR, CDR2 FQNEAQ, per germline (reference sequence). This CDR3 contains 14 residues.

V usage is TRBV6-4 and J usage is TRBJ2-3; 8 nucleotides line up with TRBD1. The V gene's germline CDR1 is MRHNA and CDR2 SNTAGT. The V segment lost 0 bases and the J segment 4 bases; nucleotides outside the gene matches: 0. The CDR3 extends over 14 amino acids. The CDR3 DNA is TGTGCCAGCAGTGACTCACAGGGGGCAGATACGCAGTATTTT. This sequence encodes CASSDSQGADTQYF.

Only a few counts were recorded for this clone. The rearrangement links TRBV11-2 to TRBJ2-2; D may be TRBD1 (5 bases). The CDR3 totals 15 residues. V lost 2 bases to trimming and J lost 5 bases, with 12 bases between them. Germline assignment: CDR1 SGHAT and CDR2 FQNNGV. The CDR3 DNA sequence: TGTGCCAGCAGCTTATCCAGGGCCCCAACCGGGGAGCTGTTTTTT. It yields the protein CASSLSRAPTGELFF.

The rearrangement joins TRBV6-5 to TRBJ2-2; 8 bases are a match to TRBD1. Germline lookup yields CDR1 MNHEY and CDR2 SVGAGI. The CDR3 covers 16 residues. V dropped 2 bases and J dropped 7; count of bases not matched to a gene: 9. CDR3 protein: CASSYTLDRAGGELFF. For the CDR3, the DNA is TGTGCCAGCAGTTACACATTGGACAGGGCCGGCGGGGAGCTGTTTTTT.

This clone showed up just once. The chain combines TRBV10-2 with TRBJ2-1; D is uncertain. Trimming removed 6 bases at V and 5 bases at J, with 2 bases between. Germline CDR1 and CDR2: WSHSY and SAAADI. The length of the CDR3 is 10 residues. The CDR3 region has the DNA TGCGCCAGCAGCAACAATGAGCAGTTCTTC. It codes for CASSNNEQFF.

The chain combines TRBV6-5 with TRBJ2-6; TRBD1 matches 8 bases. The germline CDR1 and CDR2 sequences are MNHEY and SVGAGI. The trim removed 8 bases at V and 4 bases at J, leaving 7 bases unmatched. The CDR3 sequence is 15 residues long. This CDR3 is CASRDRKRGANVLTF. The CDR3 region has the DNA TGTGCCAGCCGGGACAGGAAGAGGGGGGCCAACGTCCTGACTTTC.

Comment on this clone: One end of the junction does not line up with germline, which may come from a read error. The genes are TRBV11-3 and TRBJ2-1; D not certain. CDR3 size: 17 residues. Germline CDR1 reads SGHNT; CDR2 reads YENEEA. CDR3 in DNA: TGTGCCGGCAGCTTAGATCGCCTACTCCTCTCCTACAATGAGCAGTTCTTC. It codes for CAGSLDRLLLSYNEQFF.